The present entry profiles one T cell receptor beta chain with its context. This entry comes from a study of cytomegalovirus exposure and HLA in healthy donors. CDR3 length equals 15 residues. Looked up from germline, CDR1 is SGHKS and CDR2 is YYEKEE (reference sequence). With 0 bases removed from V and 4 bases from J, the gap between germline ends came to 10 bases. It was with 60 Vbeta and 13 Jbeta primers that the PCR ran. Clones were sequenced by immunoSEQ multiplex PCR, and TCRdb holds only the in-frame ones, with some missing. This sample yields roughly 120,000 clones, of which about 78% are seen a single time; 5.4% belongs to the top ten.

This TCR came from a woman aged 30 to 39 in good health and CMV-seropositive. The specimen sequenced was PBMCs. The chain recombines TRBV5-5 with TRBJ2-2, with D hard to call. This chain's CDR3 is CASSLVVSPTGELFF. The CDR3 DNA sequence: TGTGCCAGCAGCTTGGTTGTATCCCCCACCGGGGAGCTGTTTTTT.